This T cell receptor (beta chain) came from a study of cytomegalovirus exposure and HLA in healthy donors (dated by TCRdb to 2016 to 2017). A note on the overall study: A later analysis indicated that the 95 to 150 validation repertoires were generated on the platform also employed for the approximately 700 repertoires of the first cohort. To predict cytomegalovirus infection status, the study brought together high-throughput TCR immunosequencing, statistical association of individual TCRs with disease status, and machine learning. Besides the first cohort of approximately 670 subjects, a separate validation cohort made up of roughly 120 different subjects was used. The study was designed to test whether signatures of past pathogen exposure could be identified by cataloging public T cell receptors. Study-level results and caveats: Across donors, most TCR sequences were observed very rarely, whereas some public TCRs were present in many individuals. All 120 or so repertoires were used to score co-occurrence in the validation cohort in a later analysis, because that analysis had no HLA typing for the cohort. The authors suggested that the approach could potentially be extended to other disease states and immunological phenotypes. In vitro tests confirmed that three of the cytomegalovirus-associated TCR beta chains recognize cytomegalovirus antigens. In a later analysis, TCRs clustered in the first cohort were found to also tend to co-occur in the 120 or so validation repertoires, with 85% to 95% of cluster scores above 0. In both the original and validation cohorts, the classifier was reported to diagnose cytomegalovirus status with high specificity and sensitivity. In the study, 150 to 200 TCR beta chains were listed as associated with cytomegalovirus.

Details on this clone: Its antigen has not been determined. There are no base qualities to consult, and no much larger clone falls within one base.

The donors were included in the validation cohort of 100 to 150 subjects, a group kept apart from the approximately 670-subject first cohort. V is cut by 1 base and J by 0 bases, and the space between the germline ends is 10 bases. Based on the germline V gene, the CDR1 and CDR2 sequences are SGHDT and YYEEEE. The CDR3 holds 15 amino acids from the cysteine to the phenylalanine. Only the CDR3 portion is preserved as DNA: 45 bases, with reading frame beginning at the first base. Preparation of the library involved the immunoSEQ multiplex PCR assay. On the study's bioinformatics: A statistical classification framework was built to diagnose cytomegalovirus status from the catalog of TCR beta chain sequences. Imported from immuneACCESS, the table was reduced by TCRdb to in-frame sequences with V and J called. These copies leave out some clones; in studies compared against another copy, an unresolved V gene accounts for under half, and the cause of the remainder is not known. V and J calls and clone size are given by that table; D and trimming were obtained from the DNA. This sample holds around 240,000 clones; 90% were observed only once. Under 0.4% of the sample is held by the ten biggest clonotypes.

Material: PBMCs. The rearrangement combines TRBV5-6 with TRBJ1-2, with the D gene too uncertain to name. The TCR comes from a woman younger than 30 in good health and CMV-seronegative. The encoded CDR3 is CASSLYSGANYGYTF. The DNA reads TGTGCCAGCAGCTTGTACAGCGGGGCTAACTATGGCTACACCTTC. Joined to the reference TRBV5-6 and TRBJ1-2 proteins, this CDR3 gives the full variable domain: DAGVTQSPTHLIKTRGQQVTLRCSPKSGHDTVSWYQQALGQGPQFIFQYYEEEERQRGNFPDRFSGHQFPNYSSELNVNALLLGDSALYLCASSLYSGANYGYTFGSGTRLTVV.